The rows below give T cell receptor beta chains drawn from one sample of a study of T cell repertoires in ileal Crohn's disease. Sequenced by immunoSEQ multiplex PCR; TCRdb stores in-frame clones only, minus some. The sample records roughly 7,200 clones, roughly 78% being singletons. Sequenced sample: ileal tissue. All receptors come from an adult with Crohn's disease. Each CDR3 is given with its conserved first and last residue. The D gene is left open where the match is weak. Only part of the rows carry a size: once, few, many, or a class if the clone is expanded.

clone_size j_call v_call d_call cdr3_aa cdr3_nt
- TRBJ1-1 TRBV4-2 - CASSPVGKRDTEAFF TGTGCCAGCAGCCCGGTGGGGAAGAGGGACACTGAAGCTTTCTTT
- TRBJ1-6 TRBV7-9 TRBD1 CASSPPGTGKSPLHF TGTGCCAGCAGCCCCCCCGGGACAGGGAAGTCACCCCTCCACTTT
- TRBJ1-2 TRBV4-1 - CASSGSNYGYTF TGCGCCAGCAGTGGGAGTAACTATGGCTACACCTTC
- TRBJ1-2 TRBV7-9 - CASSFGGSTDGYTF TGTGCCAGCAGCTTTGGCGGTAGTACAGACGGCTACACCTTC
- TRBJ1-1 TRBV5-6 TRBD1 CASSPGTDDTEAFF TGTGCCAGCAGCCCCGGGACAGACGACACTGAAGCTTTCTTT
- TRBJ2-3 TRBV11-2 - CASSGPGDTQYF TGTGCCAGCAGCGGCCCAGGAGATACGCAGTATTTT
- TRBJ1-2 TRBV19 - CASSIGHKRMAGYTF TGTGCCAGTAGTATAGGCCACAAGAGGATGGCTGGCTACACCTTC
few TRBJ2-7 TRBV19 - CASSREFTYEQYF TGTGCCAGTAGTAGGGAGTTTACCTACGAGCAGTACTTC
- TRBJ2-7 TRBV10-3 - CAISEVGGAEDEQYF TGTGCCATCAGTGAGGTGGGGGGGGCAGAGGACGAGCAGTACTTC
- TRBJ2-7 TRBV6-1 - CASSDSEVYEQYF TGTGCCAGCAGTGACAGTGAGGTCTACGAGCAGTACTTC
- TRBJ2-1 TRBV14 - CASSHLLDSEQFF TGTGCCAGCAGCCACCTGCTAGATTCTGAGCAGTTCTTC
- TRBJ2-7 TRBV18 - CASSPPRGYEQYF TGTGCCAGCTCACCGCCTAGGGGCTACGAGCAGTACTTC
- TRBJ1-6 TRBV6-6 - CASSSENSPLHF TGTGCCAGCAGTTCTGAAAATTCACCCCTCCACTTT
- TRBJ2-2 TRBV27 - CASSLSTAAGELFF TGTGCCAGCAGTTTATCGACGGCCGCCGGGGAGCTGTTTTTT
- TRBJ1-4 TRBV7-2 - CASSPGRGEKLFF TGTGCCAGCAGCCCTGGGAGGGGGGAAAAACTGTTTTTT
few TRBJ2-3 TRBV11-3 TRBD1 CASSRDSGTDTQYF TGTGCCAGCAGCCGGGACAGCGGCACAGATACGCAGTATTTT
- TRBJ2-3 TRBV5-1 - CASTREIPRDTQYF TGCGCCAGCACCCGGGAGATCCCCCGAGATACGCAGTATTTT
- TRBJ1-3 TRBV14 - CASSSGGFSGNTIYF TGTGCCAGCAGCTCCGGCGGGTTCTCTGGAAACACCATATATTTT
- TRBJ1-5 TRBV18 - CASSPVPGGRGNQPQHF TGTGCCAGCTCACCTGTACCGGGGGGAAGGGGCAATCAGCCCCAGCATTTT
- TRBJ1-5 TRBV28 TRBD1 CASSSLGQGYQPQHF TGTGCCAGCAGTTCATTAGGACAGGGATACCAGCCCCAGCATTTT
few TRBJ1-5 TRBV23-1 TRBD1 CASSHRGGSGLGNQPQHF TGCGCCAGCAGTCACAGGGGGGGCAGTGGTTTGGGCAATCAGCCCCAGCATTTT
once TRBJ1-2 TRBV6-4 - CASSVSTRSNYGYTF TGTGCCAGCAGTGTGTCGACACGCTCTAACTATGGCTACACCTTC
- TRBJ2-7 TRBV7-6 - CASSLGHTYEQYF TGTGCCAGCAGCTTAGGACACACCTACGAGCAGTACTTC
once TRBJ1-2 TRBV15 - CATSRGGKETNYGYTF TGTGCCACCAGCAGAGGAGGAAAGGAAACTAACTATGGCTACACCTTC
few TRBJ2-2 TRBV28 TRBD2 CASSLIDQGGTSGSFGELFF TGTGCCAGCAGTTTAATCGATCAGGGTGGGACTAGCGGGAGTTTCGGGGAGCTGTTTTTT
- TRBJ2-7 TRBV5-1 - CASSLAWGQDYEQYF TGCGCCAGCAGCTTGGCCTGGGGACAAGACTACGAGCAGTACTTC
- TRBJ2-7 TRBV6-9 TRBD1 CASSKQTGTGNYEQYF TGTGCCAGCAGTAAACAAACCGGGACAGGGAACTACGAGCAGTACTTC
- TRBJ2-7 TRBV28 TRBD2 CASSFAGGVNF TGTGCCAGCAGTTTTGCGGGGGGGGTGAACTTC
- TRBJ1-1 TRBV29-1 - CSVGGAQNTEAFF TGCAGCGTTGGAGGGGCTCAGAACACTGAAGCTTTCTTT
- TRBJ2-1 TRBV11-2 - CASSPTRGANEQFF TGTGCCAGCAGCCCAACCCGGGGCGCGAATGAGCAGTTCTTC
- TRBJ2-7 TRBV28 - CASSPAGEQYF TGTGCCAGCAGTCCTGCTGGCGAGCAGTACTTC
- TRBJ2-3 TRBV5-4 TRBD2 CASGTSGLADTQYF TGTGCCAGTGGAACTAGCGGGCTAGCGGATACGCAGTATTTT
- TRBJ2-3 TRBV28 TRBD1 CASSRQGRPDTQYF TGTGCCAGCAGTCGACAGGGCCGGCCAGATACGCAGTATTTT